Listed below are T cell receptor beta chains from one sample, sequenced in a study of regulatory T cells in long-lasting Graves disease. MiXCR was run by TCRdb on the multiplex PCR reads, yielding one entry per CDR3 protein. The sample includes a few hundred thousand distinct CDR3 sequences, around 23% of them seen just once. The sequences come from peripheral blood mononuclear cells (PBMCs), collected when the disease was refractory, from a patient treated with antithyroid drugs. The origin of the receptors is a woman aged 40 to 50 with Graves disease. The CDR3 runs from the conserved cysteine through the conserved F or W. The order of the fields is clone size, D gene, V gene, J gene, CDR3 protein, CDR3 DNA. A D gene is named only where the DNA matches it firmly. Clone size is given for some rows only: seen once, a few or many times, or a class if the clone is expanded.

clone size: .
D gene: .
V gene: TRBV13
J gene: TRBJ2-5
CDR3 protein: CASRQELQGETQYF
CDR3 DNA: TGTGCCAGCAGGCAGGAACTTCAGGGAGAGACCCAGTACTTC

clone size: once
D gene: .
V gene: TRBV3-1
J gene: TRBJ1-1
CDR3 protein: CASSPLTDLNTEAFF
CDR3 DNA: TGTGCCAGCAGCCCACTGACGGATCTGAACACTGAAGCTTTCTTT

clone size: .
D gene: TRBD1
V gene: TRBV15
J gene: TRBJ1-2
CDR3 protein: CATSNYRTGADGYTF
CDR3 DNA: TGTGCCACCAGCAACTACCGGACAGGGGCGGATGGCTACACCTTC

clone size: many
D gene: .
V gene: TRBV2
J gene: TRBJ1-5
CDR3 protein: CASSKTDSNQPQHF
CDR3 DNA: TGTGCCAGCAGCAAGACAGATAGCAATCAGCCCCAGCATTTT

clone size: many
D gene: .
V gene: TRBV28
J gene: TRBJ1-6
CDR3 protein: CASSLLGLRVGSPLHF
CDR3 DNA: TGTGCCAGCAGTTTGTTAGGGCTTCGAGTTGGGTCACCCCTCCACTTT

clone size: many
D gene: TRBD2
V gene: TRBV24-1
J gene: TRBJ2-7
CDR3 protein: CATSTPLAGADEQYF
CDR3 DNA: TGTGCCACCAGCACACCACTAGCGGGAGCGGACGAGCAGTACTTC

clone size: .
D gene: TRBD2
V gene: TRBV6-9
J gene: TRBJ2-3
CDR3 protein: CASSSIGGGADTQYF
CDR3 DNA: TGTGCCAGCAGTTCCATCGGGGGGGGGGCAGATACGCAGTATTTT

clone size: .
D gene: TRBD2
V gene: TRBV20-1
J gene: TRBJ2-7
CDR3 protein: CSARASAGVDEQYF
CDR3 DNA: TGCAGTGCTAGAGCGTCGGCGGGAGTTGACGAGCAGTACTTC

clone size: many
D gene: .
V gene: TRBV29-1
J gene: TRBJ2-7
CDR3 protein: CSVGGTANYEQYF
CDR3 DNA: TGCAGCGTTGGTGGGACTGCCAACTACGAGCAGTACTTC

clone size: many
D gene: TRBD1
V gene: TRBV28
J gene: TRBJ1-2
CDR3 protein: CASSSLGTGALGYTF
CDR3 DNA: TGTGCCAGCAGCAGCCTTGGGACAGGGGCCTTAGGCTACACCTTC

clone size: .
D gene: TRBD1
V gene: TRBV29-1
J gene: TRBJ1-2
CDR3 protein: CSVGEQGAYGYTF
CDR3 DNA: TGCAGCGTGGGCGAACAGGGGGCCTATGGCTACACCTTC

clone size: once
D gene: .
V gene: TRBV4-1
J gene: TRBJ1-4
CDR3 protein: CASSQPIHPGPRLTNEKLFF
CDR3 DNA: TGCGCCAGCAGCCAACCCATACACCCGGGACCACGGCTGACTAATGAAAAACTGTTTTTT

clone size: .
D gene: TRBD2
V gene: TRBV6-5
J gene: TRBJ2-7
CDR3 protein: CASSYGLAGYEQYF
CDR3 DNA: TGTGCCAGCAGTTACGGACTAGCGGGTTATGAGCAGTACTTC

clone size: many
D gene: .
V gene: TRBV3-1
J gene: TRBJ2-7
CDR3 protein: CASSLQEEQYF
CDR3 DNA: TGTGCCAGCAGCCTTCAGGAGGAGCAGTACTTC

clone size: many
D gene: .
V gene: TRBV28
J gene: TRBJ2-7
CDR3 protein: CASSLLGAGEQYF
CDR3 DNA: TGTGCCAGCAGTTTATTGGGGGCTGGCGAGCAGTACTTC

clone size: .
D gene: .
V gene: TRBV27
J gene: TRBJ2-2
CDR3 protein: CASSSLGVTGELFF
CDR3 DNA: TGTGCCAGCAGTTCCCTCGGGGTAACCGGGGAGCTGTTTTTT

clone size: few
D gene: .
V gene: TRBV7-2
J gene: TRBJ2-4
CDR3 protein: CASSPQQLAKNIQYF
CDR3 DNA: TGTGCCAGCAGCCCCCAACAACTAGCCAAAAACATTCAGTACTTC

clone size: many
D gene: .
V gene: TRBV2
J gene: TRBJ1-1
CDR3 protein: CASGGDTEAFF
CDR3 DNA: TGTGCCAGCGGGGGAGACACTGAAGCTTTCTTT

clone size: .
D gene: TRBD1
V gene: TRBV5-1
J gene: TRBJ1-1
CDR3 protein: CASNPTGGMWNTEAFF
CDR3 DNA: TGCGCCAGTAACCCGACAGGGGGCATGTGGAACACTGAAGCTTTCTTT

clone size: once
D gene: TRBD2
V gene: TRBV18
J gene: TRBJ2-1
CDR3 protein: CASSRSGTTQSEQFF
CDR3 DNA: TGTGCCAGCTCACGATCCGGGACTACCCAATCGGAGCAGTTCTTC

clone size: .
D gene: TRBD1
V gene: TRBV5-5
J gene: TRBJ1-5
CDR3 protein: CASSQRIGQAGNQPQHF
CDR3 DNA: TGTGCCAGCAGCCAAAGAATTGGACAGGCCGGCAATCAGCCCCAGCATTTT

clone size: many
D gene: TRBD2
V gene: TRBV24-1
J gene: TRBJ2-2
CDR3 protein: CATRASGKEWTGELFF
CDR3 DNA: TGTGCCACCCGAGCTAGCGGGAAGGAATGGACCGGGGAGCTGTTTTTT

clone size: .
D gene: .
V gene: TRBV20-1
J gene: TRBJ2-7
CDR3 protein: CSASSDYEQYF
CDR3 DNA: TGCAGTGCTAGTAGTGACTACGAGCAGTACTTC

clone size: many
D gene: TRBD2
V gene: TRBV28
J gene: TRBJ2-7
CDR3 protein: CASSSPSGRGSRYEQYF
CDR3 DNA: TGTGCCAGCAGTTCCCCTAGCGGGAGGGGGTCCAGATACGAGCAGTACTTC

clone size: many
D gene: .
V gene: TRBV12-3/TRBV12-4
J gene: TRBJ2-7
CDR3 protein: CASSFSYYEQYF
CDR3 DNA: TGTGCCAGCAGTTTTAGCTACTACGAGCAGTACTTC

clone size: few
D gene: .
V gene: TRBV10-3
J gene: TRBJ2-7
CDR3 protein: CAISESMGSYEQYF
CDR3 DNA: TGTGCCATCAGTGAGTCAATGGGAAGCTACGAGCAGTACTTC

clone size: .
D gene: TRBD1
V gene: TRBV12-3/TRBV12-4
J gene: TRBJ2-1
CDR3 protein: CASSFVRGLGNEQFF
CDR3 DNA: TGTGCCAGCAGTTTTGTCAGGGGGCTCGGCAATGAGCAGTTCTTC

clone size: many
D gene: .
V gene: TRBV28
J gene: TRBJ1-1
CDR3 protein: CASSTSLGAFF
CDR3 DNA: TGTGCCAGCAGTACCTCTCTTGGAGCTTTCTTT

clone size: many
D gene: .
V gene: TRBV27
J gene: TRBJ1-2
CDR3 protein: CASAGAGDGYTF
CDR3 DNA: TGTGCCAGCGCCGGTGCAGGGGATGGCTACACCTTC

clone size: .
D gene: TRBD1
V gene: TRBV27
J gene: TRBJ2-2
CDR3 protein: CASSLSTGGWNTGELFF
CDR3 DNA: TGTGCCAGCAGTTTATCGACAGGGGGTTGGAACACCGGGGAGCTGTTTTTT

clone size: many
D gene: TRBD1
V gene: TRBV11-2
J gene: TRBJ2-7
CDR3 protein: CASSVGTGGSYEQYF
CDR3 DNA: TGTGCCAGCAGCGTTGGGACAGGGGGCTCCTACGAGCAGTACTTC

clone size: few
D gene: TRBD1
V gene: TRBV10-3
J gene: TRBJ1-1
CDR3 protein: CATGQGGTEAFF
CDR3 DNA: TGTGCCACCGGACAGGGAGGGACTGAAGCTTTCTTT

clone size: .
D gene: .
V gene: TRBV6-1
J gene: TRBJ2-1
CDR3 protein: CASSGRDYRNEQFF
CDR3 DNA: TGTGCCAGCAGTGGGAGAGACTATCGCAATGAGCAGTTCTTC

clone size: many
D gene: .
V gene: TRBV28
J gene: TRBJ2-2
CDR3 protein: CASSSPIGPASTGELFF
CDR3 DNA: TGTGCCAGCAGTTCTCCCATAGGGCCAGCTTCTACCGGGGAGCTGTTTTTT